These T cell receptor beta chains were read from a single sample in a study of CD8+CD57+ T cells in acquired aplastic anemia. TCRdb re-called the reads through MiXCR, storing one row per CDR3 protein. The repertoire includes about 160,000 distinct CDR3 sequences, 45% to 55% of them detected once, and approximately 2.9% sits in the top ten. Sequencing used sorted CD4+, CD8+, or CD8+CD57+ T cells (not recorded which) from PBMCs. These receptors came from a human donor with aplastic anemia. Each CDR3 is given with its conserved first and last residue. D genes are given only for firm matches. Size is stated for part of the rows, as once, few or many counts, or as a class when the clone is expanded.

TRBV6-4	TRBJ2-7	-	many	CASSAPRDEQYF	TGTGCCAGCAGCGCCCCCAGGGACGAGCAGTACTTC
TRBV7-3	TRBJ2-3	TRBD2	-	CASSSLAGANQDTQYF	TGTGCCAGCAGCTCCCTAGCGGGAGCCAATCAAGATACGCAGTATTTT
TRBV29-1	TRBJ1-2	TRBD1	-	CSVDRPRDRANYGYTF	TGCAGCGTTGATAGGCCCAGGGACAGAGCTAACTATGGCTACACCTTC
TRBV4-2	TRBJ1-1	-	once	CASSQDSWRTGAFF	TGTGCCAGCAGCCAAGATTCATGGAGGACGGGAGCTTTCTTT
TRBV14	TRBJ2-7	TRBD1	many	CASSQGTEGPAEQYF	TGTGCCAGCAGCCAGGGGACAGAGGGCCCCGCGGAGCAGTACTTC
TRBV19	TRBJ2-1	-	many	CASSAPGKVTNEQFF	TGTGCCAGCTCGGCCCCGGGAAAAGTGACCAATGAGCAGTTCTTC
TRBV25-1	TRBJ2-7	-	-	CASSERQGPSYEQYF	TGTGCCAGCAGTGAACGGCAGGGGCCTTCCTACGAGCAGTACTTC
TRBV11-2	TRBJ2-2	TRBD2	many	CASSRDSRLLAGMNTGELFF	TGTGCCAGCAGCCGCGACTCGAGGTTACTAGCGGGTATGAACACCGGGGAGCTGTTTTTT
TRBV6-1	TRBJ1-1	-	-	CASRIAENTEAFF	TGTGCCAGCAGGATAGCCGAGAACACTGAAGCTTTCTTT
TRBV7-9	TRBJ1-3	-	-	CASSLANSGNTIYF	TGTGCCAGCAGCTTAGCAAACTCTGGAAACACCATATATTTT
TRBV5-1	TRBJ2-2	-	many	CASSLEGVTGELFF	TGCGCCAGCAGCTTGGAAGGGGTCACCGGGGAGCTGTTTTTT
TRBV19	TRBJ1-4	-	-	CAPGGREKNPTNEKLFF	TGTGCCCCCGGGGGCAGGGAAAAGAACCCAACTAATGAAAAACTGTTTTTT
TRBV7-6	TRBJ2-1	-	-	CASSLDGLTGTGNEQFF	TGTGCCAGCAGCTTGGATGGACTAACGGGGACCGGCAATGAGCAGTTCTTC
TRBV12-3/TRBV12-4	TRBJ1-2	-	many	CASGRDGGLRGYTF	TGTGCCAGCGGGAGGGACGGCGGTTTAAGGGGCTACACCTTC
TRBV15	TRBJ2-4	TRBD1	many	CATSRDVAGGNIQYF	TGTGCCACCAGCAGAGATGTGGCAGGGGGAAACATTCAGTACTTC
TRBV7-3	TRBJ2-3	-	many	CASSLMHSTADTQYF	TGTGCCAGCAGCTTAATGCACAGTACCGCAGATACGCAGTATTTT
TRBV10-3	TRBJ2-6	-	-	CAMAWGGSGANVLTF	TGTGCCATGGCTTGGGGTGGCTCTGGGGCCAACGTCCTGACTTTC
TRBV19	TRBJ2-2	-	many	CASRLQNQGIGELFF	TGTGCCAGTCGCCTCCAAAACCAGGGTATCGGGGAGCTGTTTTTT
TRBV11-2	TRBJ2-2	-	once	CASSLDRVATGELFF	TGTGCCAGCAGCTTAGACAGGGTTGCCACCGGGGAGCTGTTTTTT
TRBV9	TRBJ1-2	-	-	CASSSTGNGYTF	TGTGCCAGCAGCAGTACAGGGAATGGCTACACCTTC
TRBV3-1	TRBJ1-6	TRBD1	many	CASSQVGQALYF	TGTGCCAGCAGCCAAGTGGGACAGGCATTGTACTTT
TRBV28	TRBJ2-5	-	few	CASSSPGGGYSETQYF	TGTGCCAGCAGTTCGCCGGGGGGCGGGTATTCTGAGACCCAGTACTTC
TRBV9	TRBJ1-6	TRBD1	many	CASSARQGFSPLHF	TGTGCCAGCAGCGCTCGACAGGGATTTTCACCCCTCCACTTT
TRBV5-1	TRBJ2-2	TRBD1	many	CASSGGTGARHTGELFF	TGCGCCAGCAGCGGAGGGACAGGGGCGCGACACACCGGGGAGCTGTTTTTT
TRBV25-1	TRBJ1-1	-	many	CASRDIRDLNTEAFF	TGTGCCAGCAGAGATATACGGGACCTGAACACTGAAGCTTTCTTT
TRBV28	TRBJ1-2	-	many	CASMTANYGYTF	TGTGCCAGCATGACCGCCAACTATGGCTACACCTTC
TRBV11-2	TRBJ2-3	-	-	CASSAPGQGRDTQYF	TGTGCCAGCAGCGCACCGGGACAAGGAAGAGATACGCAGTATTTT
TRBV29-1	TRBJ2-2	-	many	CSVEVGFGVTGELFF	TGCAGCGTTGAGGTGGGATTCGGGGTCACCGGGGAGCTGTTTTTT
TRBV7-8	TRBJ1-1	-	-	CASSLASGQVAFF	TGTGCCAGCAGCTTAGCGTCGGGGCAGGTAGCTTTCTTT
TRBV10-1	TRBJ2-2	TRBD2	-	CASSESGGPNTGELFF	TGCGCCAGCAGTGAAAGCGGGGGGCCGAACACCGGGGAGCTGTTTTTT
TRBV10-3	TRBJ2-7	-	few	CASVTPRVYEQYF	TGTGCCAGCGTAACTCCCAGAGTCTACGAGCAGTACTTC
TRBV2	TRBJ2-7	-	few	CASSGGSSYERYF	TGTGCCAGCAGTGGGGGTAGCTCCTACGAGCGGTACTTC
TRBV12-3/TRBV12-4	TRBJ2-5	-	many	CASSRGLMETQYF	TGTGCCAGCAGCCGGGGGCTCATGGAGACCCAGTACTTC
TRBV12-3/TRBV12-4	TRBJ2-7	-	many	CASASWTQGSSDHGLMRQYF	TGTGCCAGCGCGAGTTGGACCCAGGGGAGCAGCGATCATGGTCTAATGAGGCAGTACTTC
TRBV7-2	TRBJ2-5	TRBD2	-	CASTLSSLAGETQYF	TGTGCCAGCACCCTATCGAGTCTAGCGGGTGAGACCCAGTACTTC
TRBV7-8	TRBJ1-1	TRBD1	-	CASSKQGEAEAFF	TGTGCCAGCAGCAAACAGGGGGAGGCTGAAGCTTTCTTT
TRBV4-2	TRBJ2-3	-	-	CASSLGGAGGDTQYF	TGTGCCAGCAGCCTTGGGGGGGCCGGGGGAGATACGCAGTATTTT
TRBV20-1	TRBJ2-3	-	-	CSEKSTDTQYF	TGCAGTGAGAAAAGCACAGATACGCAGTATTTT
TRBV29-1	TRBJ1-2	-	many	CSVDSNGYTF	TGCAGCGTCGACAGTAATGGCTACACCTTC
TRBV11-1	TRBJ1-4	-	many	CASSLDGTPGSEKLFF	TGTGCCAGCAGCTTAGACGGGACGCCCGGGAGTGAAAAACTGTTTTTT
TRBV10-3	TRBJ2-5	TRBD2	-	CAISESRGGAEETQYF	TGTGCCATCAGTGAAAGTCGCGGGGGGGCCGAAGAGACCCAGTACTTC
TRBV24-1	TRBJ2-5	-	-	CATSGHSGFQETQYF	TGTGCCACCAGTGGCCATTCAGGGTTCCAAGAGACCCAGTACTTC
TRBV15	TRBJ1-1	-	-	CATIRGADTEAFF	TGTGCCACCATCCGGGGGGCCGACACTGAAGCTTTCTTT
TRBV12-3/TRBV12-4	TRBJ1-6	-	many	CASSQTPGNGSPLHF	TGTGCCAGCAGTCAGACCCCGGGAAATGGATCACCCCTCCACTTT
TRBV2	TRBJ2-7	TRBD2	-	CGQASGLYEQYF	TGTGGGCAGGCTAGCGGCCTCTACGAGCAGTACTTC
TRBV6-1	TRBJ2-7	-	-	CASRGGATYEQYF	TGTGCCAGCAGGGGGGGGGCAACCTACGAGCAGTACTTC
TRBV24-1	TRBJ2-3	-	-	CATSDKQDTDTQYF	TGTGCCACCAGTGACAAACAGGACACAGATACGCAGTATTTT
TRBV29-1	TRBJ1-1	-	-	CSVEDGPRAFF	TGCAGCGTTGAAGATGGGCCCCGAGCTTTCTTT
TRBV7-8	TRBJ2-7	-	many	CASSPQTGEQYF	TGTGCCAGCAGCCCACAGACGGGTGAGCAGTACTTC
TRBV18	TRBJ1-5	TRBD1	few	CASSDRGEDQPQHF	TGTGCCAGCTCCGACAGGGGAGAAGATCAGCCCCAGCATTTT
TRBV7-2	TRBJ1-1	-	many	CASSSQVNTEAFF	TGTGCCAGCAGCTCACAGGTTAACACTGAAGCTTTCTTT
TRBV7-9	TRBJ1-4	-	many	CASSLNPGAPKLFF	TGTGCCAGCAGCTTAAACCCCGGGGCGCCTAAACTGTTTTTT
TRBV25-1	TRBJ1-1	TRBD1	many	CASSRQGARTEAFF	TGTGCCAGCAGTAGACAGGGGGCGAGGACTGAAGCTTTCTTT